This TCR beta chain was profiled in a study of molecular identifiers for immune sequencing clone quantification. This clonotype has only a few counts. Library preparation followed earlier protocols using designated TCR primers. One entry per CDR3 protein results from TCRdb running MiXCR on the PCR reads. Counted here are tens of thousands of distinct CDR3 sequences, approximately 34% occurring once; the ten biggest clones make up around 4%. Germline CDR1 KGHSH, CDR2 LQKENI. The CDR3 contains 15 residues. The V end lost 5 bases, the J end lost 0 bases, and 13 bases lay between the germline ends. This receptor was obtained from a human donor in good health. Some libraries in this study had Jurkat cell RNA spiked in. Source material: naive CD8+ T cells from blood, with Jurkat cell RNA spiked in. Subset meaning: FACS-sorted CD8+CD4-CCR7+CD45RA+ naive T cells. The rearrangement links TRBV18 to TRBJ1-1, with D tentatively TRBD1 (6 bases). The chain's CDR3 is CASSIGQTMNTEAFF. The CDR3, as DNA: TGTGCCAGCTCAATAGGACAGACCATGAACACTGAAGCTTTCTTT.